This T cell receptor beta chain was documented in a study of Ad26.COV2.S vaccination and SARS-CoV-2 variants (dated by TCRdb to about 2021). Some background on the complete study: Vaccine-arm donors came from COV1001, a multicentre, randomized, double-blind, placebo-controlled phase I-IIa trial of Ad26.COV2.S in healthy adults. Trial participants were randomized into five groups of five: low-dose or high-dose Ad26.COV2.S given once or twice, or placebo on both occasions. Investigators did not know the trial group allocation while performing experiments and assessing outcomes. Dosing of Ad26.COV2.S was intramuscular, at either 5x10^10 or 1x10^11 viral particles, delivered as one shot or as two shots spaced 56 days apart. TCRbeta repertoire sequencing served as the tool for gauging how specific and how broad the SARS-CoV-2-reactive T cell receptors were following Ad26.COV2.S vaccination. A total of around 32 samples were included in the TCR-sequenced set, comprising some 20 Ad26.COV2.S vaccine recipients, 5 placebo recipients and 8 SARS-CoV-2 convalescent individuals. Overall study outcomes, separate from this receptor: The authors noted that total T cell responses may have been underestimated by the TCR breadth and depth analyses. Comparable non-spike TCR breadth was observed between vaccine and placebo recipients, consistent with only spike being contained in the vaccine. The study was not powered for comparison of responses between vaccine doses or regimens. Spike-specific TCR breadth was higher in Ad26.COV2.S recipients than in placebo recipients (P = 0.0014). Substantial breadth of spike-specific CD8+ and CD4+ T cell responses was reported after vaccination.

The immunoSEQ Assay was used to sequence TCRbeta CDR3 regions. After extraction, genomic DNA underwent amplification by bias-controlled multiplex PCR, followed by high-throughput sequencing. The study's own analysis went as follows. To quantify the absolute abundance of each unique TCRbeta CDR3 region, sequences were collapsed and filtered. T cell fraction was estimated by normalizing TCRbeta template counts to usable DNA, which was measured by amplifying reference genes present in all nucleated cells. Repertoire TCRs were annotated as SARS-CoV-2-specific by exact matching of V gene, CDR3 amino acid sequence and J gene to a known reactive TCR set. The reference SARS-CoV-2 TCR set came from MIRA and was filtered for enrichment in COVID-19-positive ImmuneCODE repertoires, removing public or cross-reactive TCRs. Using the MIRA antigens, annotated TCRs were further analysed by specific ORF or by position within an ORF. Depth was the summed frequency of annotated unique rearrangements, while breadth was defined as annotated unique rearrangements over total unique productive rearrangements. Group comparisons of TCR breadth used two-sided Wilcoxon rank-sum tests. This immuneACCESS table, as held by TCRdb, lists in-frame sequences with V and J called but not all clones. Of the missing ones, under half trace to an unresolved V gene in checked studies; the others have no known cause. V, J and clone size derive from that table, while D and trimming were established from the DNA sequence. This sample holds about 400,000 clones; about 85% were observed only once. More than 3% of the sample is taken by the ten largest.

What this sample's treatment or condition label stands for: around 19 received Ad26.COV2.S at low or high dose, single or two shots; about 5 received placebo; per-sample allocation not given. Repertoires of vaccine and placebo recipients were sequenced from samples taken on day 63 after the first injection. In Cohort 1b, about 27 adults aged 18-55 years were enrolled at a single site in Boston, USA, between 29 July and 7 August 2020. Ad26.COV2.S was a replication-incompetent adenovirus type 26 vector that expressed a prefusion-stabilized SARS-CoV-2 spike protein derived from the original Wuhan strain. The CDR3, from cysteine to phenylalanine, totals 12 residues. Here the CDR3 DNA is all that survives: 36 bases in frame from base 1. Per the germline V gene, SNHLY is the CDR1 and FYNNEI is the CDR2. Cut back by 7 bases and 6 bases, the V and J ends lie 12 bases apart. Points on this clone: This receptor's antigen is unknown. Per-base qualities were not stored, and no clone one base away is much larger.

This sample comprised peripheral blood, obtained in a trial of Ad26.COV2.S vaccine versus placebo. The chain is made from TRBV2 and TRBJ1-1; the D gene identity is not certain. This receptor was identified in a person between 18 and 60 years old who received the Ad26.COV2.S COVID-19 vaccine or a placebo. The CDR3 region: CASTASVSEAFF. The nucleotide sequence reads as follows: TGTGCCAGCACGGCCTCAGTGTCTGAAGCTTTCTTT. Full variable domain (CDR3 extended with the reference TRBV2 and TRBJ1-1 proteins): EPEVTQTPSHQVTQMGQEVILRCVPISNHLYFYWYRQILGQKVEFLVSFYNNEISEKSEIFDDQFSVERPDGSNFTLKIRSTKLEDSAMYFCASTASVSEAFFGQGTRLTVV.